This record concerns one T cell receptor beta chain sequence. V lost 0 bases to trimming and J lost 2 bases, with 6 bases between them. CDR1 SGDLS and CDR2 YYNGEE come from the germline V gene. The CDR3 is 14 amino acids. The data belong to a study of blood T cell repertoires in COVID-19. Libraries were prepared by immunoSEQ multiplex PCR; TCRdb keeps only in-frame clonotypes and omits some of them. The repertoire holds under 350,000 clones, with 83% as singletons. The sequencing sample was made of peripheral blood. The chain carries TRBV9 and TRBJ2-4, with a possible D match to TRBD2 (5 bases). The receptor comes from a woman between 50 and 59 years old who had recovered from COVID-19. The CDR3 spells CASSVGGSKNIQYF. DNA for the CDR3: TGTGCCAGCAGCGTAGGAGGGTCCAAAAACATTCAGTACTTC. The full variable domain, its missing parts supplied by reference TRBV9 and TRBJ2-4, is DSGVTQTPKHLITATGQRVTLRCSPRSGDLSVYWYQQSLDQGLQFLIQYYNGEERAKGNILERFSAQQFPDLHSELNLSSLELGDSALYFCASSVGGSKNIQYFGAGTRLSVL.